The entry below describes one T cell receptor beta chain. Looked up from germline, CDR1 is SNHLY and CDR2 is FYNNEI. The length of the CDR3 is 13 residues. V shed 2 bases and J shed 8 bases, with 12 bases lying between them. This sample is part of a study of blood T cell repertoires in COVID-19. As for the study in general: COVID-19 samples from acute and convalescent phases originated in the United States, Italy and Spain. T cells, B-cell-depleted T cells, or PBMCs provided the cDNA or gDNA that served as material.

As handled by the study authors: Amplification of reference gene primers provided the estimated nucleated cell counts. Repertoires were generated with immunoSEQ multiplex PCR, while TCRdb's copy carries only in-frame clones and drops some. The V and J calls and the clone size are those of that table, but D and trimming were determined from the DNA. The table lists 200,000 to 250,000 clones, almost 90% of them singletons. This TCR was recovered from a woman in her fifties or sixties with acute or convalescent COVID-19. V gene TRBV2 combines with J gene TRBJ1-2; tentatively, D is TRBD1 (5 bases). The sequenced material came from peripheral blood. The CDR3 loop reads CASSEPQGRGYTF. CDR3 nucleotide sequence: TGTGCCAGCAGTGAACCCCAGGGTAGGGGCTACACCTTC.